This entry lists 20 T cell receptor beta chains sequenced from one sample in a study of cytomegalovirus exposure and HLA in healthy donors. A multiplex PCR was run with 60 Vbeta primers and 13 Jbeta primers. Some clones are missing from TCRdb's copy, which holds only in-frame ones; the method was immunoSEQ multiplex PCR. The table shows fewer than 150,000 clones, with 60% to 85% occurring only once. Sequences were obtained from PBMCs. The origin of the receptors is a woman between 40 and 55 years old in good health and CMV-seropositive.

The chain uses TRBV4-1 and TRBJ1-5, with 9 bases fitting TRBD1. V gave up 2 bases and J gave up 2 bases; unmatched junction bases: 4. CDR1 and CDR2 from the germline V gene are MGHRA and YSYEKL. The CDR3 consists of 16 residues. CDR3 nucleotide sequence: TGCGCCAGCAGCCAAACACAGGGGGCCGGCAATCAGCCCCAGCATTTT. Amino acids: CASSQTQGAGNQPQHF.

This clone was counted once. V and J are TRBV2 and TRBJ2-5; 7 nucleotides agree with TRBD2. This CDR3 spans 16 amino acids. V was pared by 0 bases and J by 1 base, with 5 bases of the junction left unmatched. Germline lookup yields CDR1 SNHLY and CDR2 FYNNEI. The chain's CDR3 is CASSEARLAGQETQYF. The DNA of the CDR3 is TGTGCCAGCAGTGAAGCGAGGTTAGCGGGCCAAGAGACCCAGTACTTC. Full variable domain (missing parts from reference TRBV2 and TRBJ2-5): EPEVTQTPSHQVTQMGQEVILRCVPISNHLYFYWYRQILGQKVEFLVSFYNNEISEKSEIFDDQFSVERPDGSNFTLKIRSTKLEDSAMYFCASSEARLAGQETQYFGPGTRLLVL.

V and J are TRBV5-1 and TRBJ2-3, with 7 positions matching TRBD2. CDR3 length equals 15 residues. Germline assignment: CDR1 SGHRS and CDR2 YFSETQ. The ends lost 1 base at V and 0 bases at J; junction bases unmatched: 2. The CDR3 nucleotides read TGCGCCAGCAGCTTGAGCGGGGCTAGCACAGATACGCAGTATTTT. As protein: CASSLSGASTDTQYF.

The count of this clone is one. The gene calls are TRBV7-3 and TRBJ2-6; D possibly corresponds to TRBD2 (5 bases). Looked up from germline, CDR1 is SGHTA and CDR2 is FQGTGA. V lost 0 bases and J 4 bases, leaving 10 bases between the germline ends. The CDR3 contains 16 residues. The DNA of the CDR3 is TGTGCCAGCAGCTTAACAACTAGTTCGGGGGCCAACGTCCTGACTTTC. This codes for CASSLTTSSGANVLTF.

This chain joins TRBV5-6 and TRBJ2-7; maybe TRBD1 (6 bases). The germline CDR1 and CDR2 sequences are SGHDT and YYEEEE. The CDR3 totals 15 residues. V was shortened by 1 base and J by 2 bases, with 13 bases between the two germline ends. The CDR3 DNA reads TGTGCCAGCAGCTTGATCGGGACACCTACCTACGAGCAGTACTTC. Encoded protein: CASSLIGTPTYEQYF.

The chain couples TRBV7-9 to TRBJ2-1, with 10 nucleotides matching TRBD2. The CDR3 is 19 amino acids. Trimming at V came to 5 bases and at J to 5 bases, leaving 18 bases not matched to a gene. Germline V CDR1 and CDR2: SEHNR, FQNEAQ (reference sequence). DNA of the CDR3: TGTGCCAGCAGCACCCTAGCGGGAGCCTATGCGAGCAAAGACAATGAGCAGTTCTTC. It translates to CASSTLAGAYASKDNEQFF. The full variable domain, rest sourced from reference TRBV7-9 and TRBJ2-1, is DTGVSQNPRHKITKRGQNVTFRCDPISEHNRLYWYRQTLGQGPEFLTYFQNEAQLEKSRLLSDRFSAERPKGSFSTLEIQRTEQGDSAMYLCASSTLAGAYASKDNEQFFGPGTRLTVL.

The chain recombines TRBV7-9 with TRBJ2-7; D uncertain. Germline assignment: CDR1 SEHNR and CDR2 FQNEAQ (reference sequence). This CDR3 is 12 amino acids long. The V gene lost 1 base and the J gene lost 6 bases, with 7 bases spanning the gap. The chain's CDR3 is CASSLVSSEQYF. For the CDR3, the DNA is TGTGCCAGCAGCTTAGTTTCTTCCGAGCAGTACTTC.

Note on this clone: In this CDR3 the conserved last residue, phenylalanine or tryptophan, is missing, so a read error is likely. The chain carries TRBV4-1 and TRBJ1-1, with TRBD1 matching over 8 bases. Germline trimming cut 4 bases from V and 3 bases from J; bases unmatched to any gene: 7. The V gene's germline CDR1 is MGHRA and CDR2 YSYEKL. The CDR3 runs 15 residues. The CDR3: CASSPGQGKHTEAFV. The CDR3, as DNA: TGCGCCAGCAGCCCCGGACAGGGAAAACACACTGAAGCTTTCGTT.

The chain carries TRBV27 and TRBJ2-7; TRBD2 aligns across 13 bases. V lost 6 bases and J lost 2; bases outside the gene matches: 10. Germline values: CDR1 MNHEY, CDR2 SMNVEV (reference sequence). This CDR3 is 17 amino acids long. CDR3: CASRGITSGGAPYEQYF. Here the CDR3 DNA reads TGTGCCAGCAGAGGGATCACTAGCGGGGGGGCCCCCTACGAGCAGTACTTC.

The V gene is TRBV25-1, the J gene TRBJ2-5; D perhaps matches TRBD1 (6 bases). The CDR3 is made up of 17 amino acids. Trimming took off 1 base at V and 5 bases at J, with 20 bases between the two ends. Germline CDR1 and CDR2: MGHDK and SYGVNS. CDR3 amino acids: CASSEFRTADVMETQYF. The DNA for the CDR3 is TGTGCCAGCAGTGAATTCAGGACAGCGGACGTTATGGAGACCCAGTACTTC.

J is TRBJ1-2 and V is TRBV5-4; D gene unclear. The CDR3 contains 15 residues. The germline V gene encodes CDR1 SGHNT and CDR2 YYREEE (reference sequence). V shed 5 bases and J shed 6 bases, with 20 bases lying between them. The CDR3 region has the DNA TGTGCCAGCAGACCGTCCACTTCCCCGCGTAATGGCTACACCTTC. It encodes CASRPSTSPRNGYTF.

The gene calls are TRBV19 and TRBJ1-5; D is unresolved. Deletions cut 3 bases from V and 7 bases from J, with 13 bases between. This CDR3 is 14 amino acids long. Germline assignment: CDR1 LNHDA and CDR2 SQIVND (reference sequence). The CDR3 region is CASSIGVRKQPQHF. The CDR3 DNA reads TGTGCCAGTAGTATTGGAGTACGTAAGCAGCCCCAGCATTTT.

The chain employs TRBV15 and TRBJ2-5; 10 nucleotides agree with TRBD1. CDR3 length equals 15 residues. Germline V gene lookup returns CDR1 LNHNV and CDR2 YYDKDF (reference sequence). Trimming removed 3 bases from V and 4 bases from J; junction bases left unmatched: 5. The CDR3 is CATSRGQGQGETQYF. CDR3 sequence (DNA): TGTGCCACCAGCAGGGGACAGGGGCAGGGAGAGACCCAGTACTTC.

The J gene is TRBJ1-2, the V gene TRBV7-6, with D perhaps TRBD1 (6 bases). In germline, CDR1 is SGHVS, CDR2 FNYEAQ. The CDR3 is 17 amino acids. Trimming took 1 base from V and 4 from J, leaving 19 bases between them. Written as DNA, the CDR3 is TGTGCCAGCAGCTTAGAAGGGGGATTCAAAAGGGGCTATGGCTACACCTTC. Translation: CASSLEGGFKRGYGYTF. The full variable domain, completed using reference TRBV7-6 and TRBJ1-2, is GAGVSQSPRYKVTKRGQDVALRCDPISGHVSLYWYRQALGQGPEFLTYFNYEAQQDKSGLPNDRFSAERPEGSISTLTIQRTEQRDSAMYRCASSLEGGFKRGYGYTFGSGTRLTVV.

The V call is TRBV7-9, the J call TRBJ2-5; 9 bases match TRBD2. Germline loops: CDR1 SEHNR, CDR2 FQNEAQ (reference sequence). J was trimmed by 5 bases and V by 3 bases; bases with no gene match: 7. This CDR3 contains 15 residues. CDR3 in amino acids: CASSLISGSGETQYF. The CDR3 DNA follows: TGTGCCAGCAGCTTGATTAGCGGGAGTGGGGAGACCCAGTACTTC.

This chain links TRBV19 with TRBJ2-5; TRBD1 matches 8 bases. The junction had 13 bases not matched to a gene; V was cut back by 5 bases and J by 5 bases. This CDR3 contains 16 residues. Per germline, CDR1 LNHDA and CDR2 SQIVND (reference sequence). CDR3 sequence: CASSAPGQASLETQYF. The CDR3, as DNA: TGTGCCAGTAGTGCACCGGGACAGGCGTCGTTGGAGACCCAGTACTTC. The full variable domain, completed using reference TRBV19 and TRBJ2-5, is DGGITQSPKYLFRKEGQNVTLSCEQNLNHDAMYWYRQDPGQGLRLIYYSQIVNDFQKGDIAEGYSVSREKKESFPLTVTSAQKNPTAFYLCASSAPGQASLETQYFGPGTRLLVL.

The rearrangement joins TRBV6-1 to TRBJ1-6; possibly TRBD1 for D (5 bases). The CDR3 runs 15 residues. Trimming cost V 4 bases and J 5 bases, with 12 bases left between them. The germline gives CDR1 MNHNS, CDR2 SASEGT. Here the CDR3 reads CASSVGTVNNSPLHF. The CDR3 DNA reads TGTGCCAGCAGTGTCGGGACTGTTAATAATTCACCCCTCCACTTT.

The genes are TRBV4-1 and TRBJ1-5; possibly TRBD1 for D (6 bases). CDR3 length: 15 residues. Germline V gene sequence: CDR1 MGHRA, CDR2 YSYEKL. The V and J ends lost 4 bases and 0 bases respectively, with 10 bases between them. This chain's CDR3 is CASSPYRDSNQPQHF. CDR3 DNA sequence: TGCGCCAGCAGCCCTTACAGGGATAGCAATCAGCCCCAGCATTTT.

The chain employs TRBV4-3 and TRBJ2-3; TRBD2 agrees at 10 bases. The CDR3 extends over 16 amino acids. Germline values: CDR1 LGHNA, CDR2 YSLEER. Trimming removed 1 base from V and 4 bases from J; junction bases left unmatched: 5. CDR3 in amino acids: CASSQATGLASDTQYF. CDR3 coding DNA: TGCGCCAGCAGCCAAGCGACGGGACTAGCGTCAGATACGCAGTATTTT.

This chain joins TRBV7-3 and TRBJ2-1, with D tentatively TRBD2 (5 bases). The CDR3 length is 13 residues. V dropped 2 bases and J dropped 9 bases, with 11 bases sitting between them. The germline gives CDR1 SGHTA, CDR2 FQGTGA. CDR3 amino acids: CASSLVARGEQFF. The CDR3 DNA is TGTGCCAGCAGCTTAGTAGCTCGGGGTGAGCAGTTCTTC.